Described below is a single T cell receptor (beta chain) sequence and its context. This specimen belongs to a study of blood T cell repertoires in COVID-19. TCRdb's table, derived via immunoSEQ multiplex PCR, lists solely in-frame clones and lacks some. There are a few hundred thousand clones in the sample; over 80% occur only once, and around 1.3% lies in the top ten. Germline V gene lookup returns CDR1 SGHRS and CDR2 YFSETQ. With 4 bases clipped from V and 3 bases from J, the junction kept 12 bases outside the gene matches. The length of the CDR3 is 18 residues. The sequence came from a man aged 30-40 years who had recovered from COVID-19. The specimen was PBMCs or T cells enriched from blood (not recorded which). The rearrangement links TRBV5-1 to TRBJ2-4, with 11 nucleotides matching TRBD1. In nucleotides, the CDR3 is TGCGCCAGCAGCCCCCGGGACAGGGGGGATGGCGTCAAAAACATTCAGTACTTC. Its protein product is CASSPRDRGDGVKNIQYF.